This T cell receptor (beta chain) is drawn from a study of blood T cell repertoires in COVID-19. Study overall: Acute-phase and convalescent COVID-19 samples originated in the United States, Italy and Spain. T cells, B-cell-depleted T cells, or PBMCs provided the cDNA or gDNA that served as material.

Original handling: Nucleated cell counts were estimated from reference gene primer amplification. The method was immunoSEQ multiplex PCR; TCRdb's version includes in-frame clones alone and lacks a portion of them. V and J calls and clone size are as listed in that table; D and trimming were resolved from the DNA. Altogether under 300,000 clones are present, over 75% being singletons, with the ten largest covering roughly 2%. V lost 5 bases, J lost 2 bases, and 20 bases lay in between. The CDR3 spans 16 residues. Germline V CDR1 and CDR2: SGHRS, YFSETQ. This sequence was found in a man aged 25 to 40 who had recovered from COVID-19. The sequenced material came from peripheral blood. The rearrangement joins TRBV5-1 to TRBJ2-7, with unresolved D. As DNA, the CDR3 is TGCGCCAGCAGACCCGGCGACACTTCCTATACCTACGAGCAGTACGTC. Amino acid sequence: CASRPGDTSYTYEQYV.